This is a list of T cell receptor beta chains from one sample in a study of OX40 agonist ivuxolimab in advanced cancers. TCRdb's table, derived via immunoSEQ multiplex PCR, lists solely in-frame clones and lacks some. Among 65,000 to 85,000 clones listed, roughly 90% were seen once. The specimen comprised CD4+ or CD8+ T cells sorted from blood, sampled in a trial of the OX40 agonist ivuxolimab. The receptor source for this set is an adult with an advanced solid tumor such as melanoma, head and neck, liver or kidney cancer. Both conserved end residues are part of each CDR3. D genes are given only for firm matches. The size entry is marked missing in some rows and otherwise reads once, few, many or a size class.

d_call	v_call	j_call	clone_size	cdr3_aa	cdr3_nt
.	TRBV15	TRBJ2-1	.	CATSRGRAGLGNEQFF	TGTGCCACCAGCAGAGGGCGGGCAGGTCTGGGCAATGAGCAGTTCTTC
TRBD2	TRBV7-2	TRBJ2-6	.	CASTYGGAGANVLTF	TGTGCCAGCACCTACGGGGGGGCCGGGGCCAACGTCCTGACTTTC
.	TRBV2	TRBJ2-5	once	CASQYQETQYF	TGTGCCAGCCAGTACCAAGAGACCCAGTACTTC
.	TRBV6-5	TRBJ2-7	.	CASSAPGRDEQYF	TGTGCCAGCAGTGCTCCGGGGCGGGACGAGCAGTACTTC
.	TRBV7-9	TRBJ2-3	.	CASSLLTGGTDTQYF	TGTGCCAGCAGCTTACTTACCGGGGGCACAGATACGCAGTATTTT
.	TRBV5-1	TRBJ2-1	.	CASSLGGISYNEQFF	TGCGCCAGCAGCTTGGGCGGGATATCCTACAATGAGCAGTTCTTC
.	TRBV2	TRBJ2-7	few	CASSLRSYEQYF	TGTGCCAGCAGCCTCCGCTCCTACGAGCAGTACTTC
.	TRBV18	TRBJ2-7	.	CASSPQAGGEQYF	TGTGCCAGCTCACCACAGGCAGGTGGCGAGCAGTACTTC
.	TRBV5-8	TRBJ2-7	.	CASSLAGSSYEQYF	TGTGCCAGCAGCTTGGCGGGGTCCTCCTACGAGCAGTACTTC
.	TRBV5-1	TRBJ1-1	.	CASSLVGYSTAFF	TGCGCCAGCAGCTTGGTAGGTTACAGTACGGCTTTCTTT
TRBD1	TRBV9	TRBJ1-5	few	CARQTGRQPQHF	TGTGCCAGACAGACAGGGCGGCAGCCCCAGCATTTT
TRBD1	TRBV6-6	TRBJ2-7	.	CASSYQGEYEQYF	TGTGCCAGCAGTTACCAGGGGGAATACGAGCAGTACTTC
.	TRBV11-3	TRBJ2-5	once	CASSLGRSGVGQETQYF	TGTGCCAGCAGCTTAGGACGATCGGGAGTAGGTCAAGAGACCCAGTACTTC
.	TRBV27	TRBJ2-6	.	CASSPGLSGANVLTF	TGTGCCAGCAGTCCCGGCCTATCTGGGGCCAACGTCCTGACTTTC
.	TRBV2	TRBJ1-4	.	CASSVVGEKLFF	TGTGCCAGCAGTGTGGTGGGTGAAAAACTGTTTTTT
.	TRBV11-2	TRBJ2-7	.	CASSSRDFHEQYF	TGTGCCAGCAGCTCCCGGGACTTCCACGAGCAGTACTTC
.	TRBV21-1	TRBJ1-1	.	CASSKATRRTDPNTEAFF	TGTGCCAGCAGCAAAGCGACTAGGAGGACAGACCCGAACACTGAAGCTTTCTTT
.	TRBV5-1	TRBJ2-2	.	CASSGRRENTGELFF	TGCGCCAGCAGCGGGAGACGGGAAAACACCGGGGAGCTGTTTTTT
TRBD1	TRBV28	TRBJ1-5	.	CASSLTRTGGNQPQHF	TGTGCCAGCAGTTTAACCCGAACAGGGGGCAATCAGCCCCAGCATTTT
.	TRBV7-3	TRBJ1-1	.	CASSLTTYTEAFF	TGTGCCAGCAGCTTAACGACTTACACTGAAGCTTTCTTT
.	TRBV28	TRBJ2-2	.	CASSLFTGELFF	TGTGCCAGCAGTTTGTTTACCGGGGAGCTGTTTTTT
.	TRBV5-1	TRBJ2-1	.	CASSFSEDNEQFF	TGCGCCAGCAGCTTCTCGGAGGACAATGAGCAGTTCTTC
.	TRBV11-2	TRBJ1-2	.	CASSPSGYGYTF	TGTGCCAGCAGCCCCTCGGGCTATGGCTACACCTTC
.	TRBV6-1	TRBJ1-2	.	CASSLQATNYGYTF	TGTGCCAGCAGCCTACAGGCAACTAACTATGGCTACACCTTC
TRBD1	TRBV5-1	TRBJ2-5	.	CASSKGQGDKTQYF	TGCGCCAGCAGTAAGGGACAGGGGGACAAGACCCAGTACTTC
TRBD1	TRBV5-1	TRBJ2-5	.	CASSHGTVTGGQETQYF	TGCGCCAGCAGCCACGGAACCGTCACAGGGGGTCAAGAGACCCAGTACTTC
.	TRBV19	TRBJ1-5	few	CASSIELGRGVSNQPQHF	TGTGCCAGTAGTATAGAACTGGGGAGGGGAGTTAGCAATCAGCCCCAGCATTTT
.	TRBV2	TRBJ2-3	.	CASSEVTDTQYF	TGTGCCAGCAGTGAAGTGACAGATACGCAGTATTTT
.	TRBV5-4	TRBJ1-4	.	CASSRTAREKLFF	TGTGCCAGCAGTCGGACAGCGCGCGAAAAACTGTTTTTT